Reported below is one T cell receptor beta chain. Before thyroid surgery, none of the patients had received any treatment. These data come from a study of metastatic and nonmetastatic thyroid tumors. In the source study's methods: CDR3 was compared across clinicopathological groups, and the resulting differences were used to build a distant-metastasis classifier for papillary thyroid cancer. TCRdb recomputed clones from the PCR reads via MiXCR. The V and J calls and clone size come from TCRdb's table, not from the authors' own analysis. The sample has under 15,000 clones; roughly 33% are singletons. The length of the CDR3 is 14 residues. Germline-derived CDR1 and CDR2 are GTSNPN and SVGIG (reference sequence). V lost 1 base, J lost 8 bases, and 15 bases lay in between.

The source material was tumor tissue. The receptor comes from a female donor with papillary thyroid cancer or a benign thyroid nodule (not recorded which). Some clones in this sample may be carry-over from other donors' samples. The chain combines TRBV30 with TRBJ2-4, with a possible D match to TRBD2 (5 bases). The CDR3 region is CAWSDPGPRDIQYF. Here the CDR3 DNA reads TGTGCCTGGAGTGATCCAGGTCCGCGGGACATTCAGTACTTC.